This TCR beta chain was captured by sequencing in a study of T cell repertoires in cytomegalovirus infection. Whole-study context: The public TCR beta signatures pointed to both CMV infection and matching HLA type.

This clonotype appeared many times. No antigen is known for it. Overall study results and limits: The ex vivo response was dominated by HLA-C-restricted CMV-specific TCR beta clonotypes. People with CMV and the relevant HLA were identified by cumulative public TCR beta family frequency.

Between the trimmed V and J ends, which lost 3 bases and 9 bases, there was a span of 12 bases. The CDR3 is 14 residues long. Germline V gene sequence: CDR1 MDHEN, CDR2 SYDVKM. TCRdb reanalysed the reads using MiXCR and keeps one entry per CDR3 protein. The sample has 200,000 to 300,000 distinct CDR3 sequences, approximately 8.3% seen once. This TCR derives from a human donor in good health (CMV status not recorded). Some clones in this sample may be carry-over from other donors' samples. Sequencing was carried out using PBMCs. V is TRBV28 and J is TRBJ1-6; the D gene is possibly TRBD1 (6 bases). CDR3 loop: CASSLGGARSPLHF. The CDR3 region has the DNA TGTGCCAGCAGTTTGGGGGGGGCGCGTTCACCCCTCCACTTT.